This passage covers 11 T cell receptor beta chains from one sample sequenced in a study of T-cell reconstitution after alpha-beta-depleted transplantation in children. The library targeted TCRbeta and was prepared with unique molecular identifiers. Via MiXCR, TCRdb re-called the PCR reads, giving one row per CDR3 protein. Of around 250,000 distinct CDR3 sequences in the sample, around 25% are singletons; the top ten hold over 2.5%. The source was PBMCs, collected before TCRalphabeta/CD19-depleted stem cell transplant. The receptor set was obtained from a girl aged 2 to 9 with Fanconi anemia, due to receive a stem cell transplant.

This clonotype appeared many times. This sequence joins TRBV11-2 and TRBJ2-7; the D gene is possibly TRBD2 (6 bases). Deletions cut 5 bases from V and 3 bases from J, with 11 bases between. The CDR3 runs 13 residues. Germline values: CDR1 SGHAT, CDR2 FQNNGV. CDR3 loop: CASSRAGNYEQYF. The CDR3 DNA is TGTGCCAGCAGCCGTGCGGGGAACTACGAGCAGTACTTC.

This clonotype came up many times. V and J are TRBV9 and TRBJ2-2, with TRBD1 matching over 10 bases. The CDR3 length is 17 residues. Losses at the gene ends were 1 base for V and 0 bases for J; bases not matched to a gene: 3. Germline values: CDR1 SGDLS, CDR2 YYNGEE. The CDR3 spells CASSVQGQGANTGELFF. CDR3 coding DNA: TGTGCCAGCAGCGTACAAGGACAGGGGGCGAACACCGGGGAGCTGTTTTTT.

This clonotype was seen many times. This chain uses TRBV12-3 or TRBV12-4 with TRBJ2-2; 7 nucleotides agree with TRBD2. CDR3 length: 13 residues. V shed 5 bases, J shed 6 bases, and the junction held 3 bases outside the gene matches. CDR3 region: CASSPRGAGELFF. Written as DNA, the CDR3 is TGTGCCAGCAGTCCACGGGGGGCCGGGGAGCTGTTTTTT.

This clonotype was picked up a small number of times. The V and J genes are TRBV7-2 and TRBJ1-3, with D possibly TRBD1 on 5 matching bases. Trimming took 2 bases from V and 4 from J, leaving 12 bases between them. This CDR3 spans 15 amino acids. The V gene's germline CDR1 is SGHTA and CDR2 FQGNSA. CDR3 coding DNA: TGTGCCAGCAGCTTAAACGAAGGGGCAGGAAACACCATATATTTT. The encoded protein is CASSLNEGAGNTIYF.

V and J are TRBV20-1 and TRBJ1-2, with 8 nucleotides matching TRBD1. V dropped 1 base and J dropped 6; count of bases not matched to a gene: 7. The CDR3 consists of 14 residues. Per germline, CDR1 DFQATT and CDR2 SNEGSKA (reference sequence). CDR3 sequence: CSARGLTGGNGYTF. CDR3 DNA: TGCAGTGCTAGAGGCCTAACAGGGGGGAATGGCTACACCTTC.

This clonotype was found a few times. The chain recombines TRBV15 with TRBJ1-3; TRBD1 matches 8 bases. From germline, CDR1 is LNHNV and CDR2 YYDKDF (reference sequence). V was pared by 5 bases and J by 5 bases, with 5 bases of the junction left unmatched. This CDR3 is built from 14 residues. CDR3 sequence (DNA): TGTGCCACCAGCCCGGACAGGGCTCGAAACACCATATATTTT. Translated: CATSPDRARNTIYF.

This clonotype was observed many times. V gene TRBV5-1 combines with J gene TRBJ2-7; 11 bases agree with TRBD2. This CDR3 is 15 amino acids long. Germline assignment: CDR1 SGHRS and CDR2 YFSETQ. Trimming cost V 1 base and J 4 bases; bases outside gene matches: 4. CDR3: CASSLMSSGGYEQYF. DNA of the CDR3: TGCGCCAGCAGCTTGATGTCTAGCGGGGGGTACGAGCAGTACTTC.

The chain employs TRBV20-1 and TRBJ2-1, with D possibly TRBD2 on 7 matching bases. V gave up 2 bases and J gave up 4 bases, with 12 bases separating them. This CDR3 region has 14 residues. The germline CDR1 and CDR2 sequences are DFQATT and SNEGSKA (reference sequence). The CDR3 loop reads CSARPGGPYNEQFF. Written as DNA, the CDR3 is TGCAGTGCTAGACCGGGGGGCCCTTACAATGAGCAGTTCTTC.

This rearrangement joins TRBV18 to TRBJ2-1; TRBD2 might be the D (7 bases). The V end was cut by 1 base, the J end by 4 bases, with 11 bases between. The CDR3 covers 15 residues. From germline, CDR1 is KGHSH and CDR2 LQKENI. The CDR3 bases are TGTGCCAGCTCACCACAAAGGGGGGGATACAATGAGCAGTTCTTC. Translated, it gives CASSPQRGGYNEQFF.

The chain employs TRBV7-9 and TRBJ2-1; D remains unclear. The V end was cut by 2 bases, the J end by 3 bases, with 14 bases between. In germline, CDR1 is SEHNR, CDR2 FQNEAQ (reference sequence). The CDR3 consists of 16 residues. In DNA form, the CDR3 reads TGTGCCAGCAGCTTAATACGATCATCCTTCTACAATGAGCAGTTCTTC. It translates to CASSLIRSSFYNEQFF.

The V call is TRBV10-3, the J call TRBJ2-1; possible D gene TRBD1, 5 bases. V lost 8 bases and J lost 2, with 7 bases in between. CDR1 and CDR2 (germline): ENHRY, SYGVKD. CDR3 length equals 12 residues. This CDR3 is CAIPDTYNEQFF. The CDR3 region has the DNA TGTGCCATCCCGGACACCTACAATGAGCAGTTCTTC.